This T cell receptor (beta chain) appears in the sequencing data of a study of cytomegalovirus exposure and HLA in healthy donors. Study-wide results and caveats: An Asian-associated ancestry cluster reportedly showed fewer N-insertions than the roughly 700-donor mean in a later analysis. The likely origin of a cluster of highly shared sequence variants was a sequencing artifact.

Trimming shortened V by 3 bases and J by 4 bases, and 12 bases separated the two germline ends. The CDR3 is 14 residues long. CDR1 is MGHDK, CDR2 SYGVNS, per germline. This clone was observed a few times. Antigen unknown. Both 60 Vbeta primers and 13 Jbeta primers went into the PCR. Clones were read by immunoSEQ multiplex PCR, and TCRdb kept only the in-frame ones, dropping some. The sample has about 150,000 clones, roughly four fifths seen once. The source material was PBMCs. This rearrangement joins TRBV25-1 to TRBJ2-5; weak D call: TRBD2 (5 bases). This receptor was obtained from a man aged 40-55 years in good health and CMV-seropositive. This CDR3 reads CASSDFGRGETQYF. CDR3 nucleotide sequence: TGTGCCAGCAGTGACTTCGGTCGGGGAGAGACCCAGTACTTC.